This entry features one T cell receptor beta chain sequence. Data came from immunoSEQ multiplex PCR; TCRdb stores just in-frame clones and leaves some out. Here the sample spans around 100,000 clones, approximately 80% being singletons. The sample originates from a study of PD-1 blockade in mismatch repair-deficient tumors. Across the whole study: All were previously treated, progressing patients with about 12 mismatch repair-deficient cancer types.

This CDR3 has 14 residues. CDR1 SGHTA and CDR2 FQGNSA come from the germline V gene. V lost 5 bases and J lost 1; bases outside the gene matches: 3. TCRs were sequenced from a few patients responding to pembrolizumab. The sequences come from peripheral blood, collected approximately 60 weeks after starting pembrolizumab. This TCR came from an adult with mismatch repair-deficient cancer. The chain combines TRBV7-2 with TRBJ2-5; 8 bases are shared with TRBD1. The CDR3 reads CASSTTGGQETQYF. Written as DNA, the CDR3 is TGTGCCAGCAGCACAACAGGGGGCCAAGAGACCCAGTACTTC.